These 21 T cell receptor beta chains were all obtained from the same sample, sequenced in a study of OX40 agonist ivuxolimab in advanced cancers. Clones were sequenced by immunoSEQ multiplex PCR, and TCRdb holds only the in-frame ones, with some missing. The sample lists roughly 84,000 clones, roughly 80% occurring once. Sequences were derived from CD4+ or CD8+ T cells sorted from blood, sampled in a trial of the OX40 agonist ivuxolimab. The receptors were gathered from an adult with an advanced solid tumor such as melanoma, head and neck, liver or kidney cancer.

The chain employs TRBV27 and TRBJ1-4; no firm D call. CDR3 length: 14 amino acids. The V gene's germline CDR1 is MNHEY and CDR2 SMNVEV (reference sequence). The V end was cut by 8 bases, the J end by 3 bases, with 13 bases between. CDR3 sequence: CASRQRASNEKLFF. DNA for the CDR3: TGTGCCAGCCGGCAGAGGGCTTCTAATGAAAAACTGTTTTTT. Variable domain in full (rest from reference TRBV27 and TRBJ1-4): EAQVTQNPRYLITVTGKKLTVTCSQNMNHEYMSWYRQDPGLGLRQIYYSMNVEVTDKGDVPEGYKVSRKEKRNFPLILESPSPNQTSLYFCASRQRASNEKLFFGSGTQLSVL.

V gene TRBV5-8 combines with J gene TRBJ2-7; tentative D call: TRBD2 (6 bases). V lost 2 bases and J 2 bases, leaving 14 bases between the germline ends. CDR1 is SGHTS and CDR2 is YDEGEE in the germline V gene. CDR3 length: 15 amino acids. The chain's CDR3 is CASSFGGSGTYEQYF. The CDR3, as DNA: TGTGCCAGCAGCTTTGGGGGGAGTGGGACCTACGAGCAGTACTTC.

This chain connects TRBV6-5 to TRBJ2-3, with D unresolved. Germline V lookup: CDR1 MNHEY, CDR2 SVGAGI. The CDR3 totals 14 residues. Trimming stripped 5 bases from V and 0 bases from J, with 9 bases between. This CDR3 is CASSRVRSTDTQYF. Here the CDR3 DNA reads TGTGCCAGCAGTCGGGTAAGGAGCACAGATACGCAGTATTTT.

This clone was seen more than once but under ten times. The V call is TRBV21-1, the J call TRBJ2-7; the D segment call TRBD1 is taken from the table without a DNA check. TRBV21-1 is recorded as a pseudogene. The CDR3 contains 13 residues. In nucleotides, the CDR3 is TGTGCCAGTTGGGGTGGCAGGGGATCCGAGCAGTACTTC. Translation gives CASWGGRGSEQYF.

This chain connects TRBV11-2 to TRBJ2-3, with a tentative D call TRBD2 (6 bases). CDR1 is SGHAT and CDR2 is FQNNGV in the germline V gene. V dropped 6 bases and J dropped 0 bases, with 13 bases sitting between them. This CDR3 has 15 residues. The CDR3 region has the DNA TGTGCCAGCAGACCGGAGGGCTCTAGCACAGATACGCAGTATTTT. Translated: CASRPEGSSTDTQYF.

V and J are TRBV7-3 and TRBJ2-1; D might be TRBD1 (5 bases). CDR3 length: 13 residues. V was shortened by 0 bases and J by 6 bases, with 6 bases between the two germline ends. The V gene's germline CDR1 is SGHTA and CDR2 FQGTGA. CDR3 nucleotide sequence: TGTGCCAGCAGCTTAACAGGGGTCAATGAGCAGTTCTTC. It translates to CASSLTGVNEQFF.

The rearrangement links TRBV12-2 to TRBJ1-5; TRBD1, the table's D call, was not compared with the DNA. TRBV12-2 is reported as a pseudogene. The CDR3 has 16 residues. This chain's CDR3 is CASRTKTGTSSQPQHF. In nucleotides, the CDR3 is TGTGCAAGTCGCACGAAGACAGGGACCTCCTCTCAGCCCCAGCATTTT.

CDR3 in DNA: TGTGCCAGCAGCCAACGACTTGGGGGGATGATCTCCTACGAGCAGTACTTC. Its translation: CASSQRLGGMISYEQYF. The rearrangement links TRBV14 to TRBJ2-7, with a possible D match to TRBD2 (6 bases). CDR3 length: 17 residues. V gave up 2 bases and J gave up 0 bases, with 17 bases separating them. Germline V gene sequence: CDR1 SGHDN, CDR2 FVKESK.

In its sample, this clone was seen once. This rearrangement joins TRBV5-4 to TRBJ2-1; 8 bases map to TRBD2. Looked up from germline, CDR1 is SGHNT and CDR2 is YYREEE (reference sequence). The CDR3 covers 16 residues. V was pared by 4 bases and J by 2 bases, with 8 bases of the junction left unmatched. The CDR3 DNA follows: TGTGCCAGCAGCCGACGGGGGGGGCTGGCCTACAATGAGCAGTTCTTC. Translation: CASSRRGGLAYNEQFF.

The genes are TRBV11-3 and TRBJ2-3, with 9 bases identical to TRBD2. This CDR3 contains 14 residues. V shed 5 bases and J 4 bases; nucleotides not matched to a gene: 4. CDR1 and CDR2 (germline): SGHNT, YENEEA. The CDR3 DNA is TGTGCCAGCAGCGCAGCGGGGGGATCAGATACGCAGTATTTT. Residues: CASSAAGGSDTQYF. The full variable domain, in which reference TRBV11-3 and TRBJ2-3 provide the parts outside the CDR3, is EAGVVQSPRYKIIEKKQPVAFWCNPISGHNTLYWYLQNLGQGPELLIRYENEEAVDDSQLPKDRFSAERLKGVDSTLKIQPAELGDSAVYLCASSAAGGSDTQYFGPGTRLTVL.

In DNA form, the CDR3 reads TGTGCCAGCAGCTTGCAAATGGGAGAGACCCACACAGATACGCAGTATTTT. Its protein is CASSLQMGETHTDTQYF. The V call is TRBV27, the J call TRBJ2-3; tentatively, D is TRBD2 (5 bases). There are 17 residues in the CDR3. Trimming stripped 6 bases from V and 2 bases from J, with 21 bases between. Germline CDR1 MNHEY, CDR2 SMNVEV (reference sequence).

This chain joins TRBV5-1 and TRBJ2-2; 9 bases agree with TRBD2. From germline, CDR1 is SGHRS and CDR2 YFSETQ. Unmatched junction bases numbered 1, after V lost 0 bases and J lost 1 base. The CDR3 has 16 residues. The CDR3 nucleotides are TGCGCCAGCAGCTTGGTACTAGCGGGGAACACCGGGGAGCTGTTTTTT. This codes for CASSLVLAGNTGELFF.

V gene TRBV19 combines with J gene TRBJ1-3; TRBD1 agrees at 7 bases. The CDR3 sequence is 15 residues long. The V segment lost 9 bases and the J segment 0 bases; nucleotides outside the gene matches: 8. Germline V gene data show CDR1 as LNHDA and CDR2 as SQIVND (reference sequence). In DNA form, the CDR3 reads TGTGCCAGCAAAGCGGGGGACAGCTCTGGAAACACCATATATTTT. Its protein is CASKAGDSSGNTIYF.

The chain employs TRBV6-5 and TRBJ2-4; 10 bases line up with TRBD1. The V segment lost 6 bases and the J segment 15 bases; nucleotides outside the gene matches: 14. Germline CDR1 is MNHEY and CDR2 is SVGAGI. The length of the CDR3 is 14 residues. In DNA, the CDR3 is TGTGCCAGCAGCCTTACCCCAGGACAGGGGGTTCTGTACTTC. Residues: CASSLTPGQGVLYF.

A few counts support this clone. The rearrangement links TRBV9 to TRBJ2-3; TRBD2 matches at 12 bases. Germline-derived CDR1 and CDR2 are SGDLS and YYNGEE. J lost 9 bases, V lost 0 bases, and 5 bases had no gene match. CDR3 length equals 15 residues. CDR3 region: CASSVDLTSGRTQYF. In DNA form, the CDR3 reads TGTGCCAGCAGCGTAGACCTTACTAGCGGGAGGACGCAGTATTTT.

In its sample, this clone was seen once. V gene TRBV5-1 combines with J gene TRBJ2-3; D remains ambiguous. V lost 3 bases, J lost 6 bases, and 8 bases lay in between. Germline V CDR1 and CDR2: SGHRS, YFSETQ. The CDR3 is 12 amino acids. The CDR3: CASSSYLDTQYF. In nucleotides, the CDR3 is TGCGCCAGCAGCTCTTATCTTGATACGCAGTATTTT.

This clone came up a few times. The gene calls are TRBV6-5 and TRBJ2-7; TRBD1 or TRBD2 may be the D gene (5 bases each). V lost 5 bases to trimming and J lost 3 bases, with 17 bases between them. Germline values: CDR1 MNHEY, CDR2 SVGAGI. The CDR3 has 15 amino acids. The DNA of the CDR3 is TGTGCCAGCAGTCCGCCGGGACGGGTCCTCTACGAGCAGTACTTC. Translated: CASSPPGRVLYEQYF.

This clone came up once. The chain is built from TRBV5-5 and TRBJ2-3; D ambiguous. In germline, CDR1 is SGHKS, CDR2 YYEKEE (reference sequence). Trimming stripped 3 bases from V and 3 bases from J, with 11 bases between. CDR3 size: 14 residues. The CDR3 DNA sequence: TGTGCCAGCAGCTATGGGGTCGGGACAGATACGCAGTATTTT. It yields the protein CASSYGVGTDTQYF.

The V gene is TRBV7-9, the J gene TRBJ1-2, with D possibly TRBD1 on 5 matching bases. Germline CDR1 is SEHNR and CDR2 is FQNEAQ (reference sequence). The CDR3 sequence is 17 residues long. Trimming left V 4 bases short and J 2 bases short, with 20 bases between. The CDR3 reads CASSSVVGGHKNYGYTF. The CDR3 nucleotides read TGTGCCAGCAGCTCGGTGGTTGGCGGACACAAAAACTATGGCTACACCTTC.

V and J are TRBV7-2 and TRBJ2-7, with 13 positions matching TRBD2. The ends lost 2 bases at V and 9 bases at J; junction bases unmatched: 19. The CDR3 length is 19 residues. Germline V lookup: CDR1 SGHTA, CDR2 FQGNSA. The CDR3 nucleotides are TGTGCCAGCAGCTTATTGGCATATGGGACTCACGGGACTAGCGGGGTGCAGTACTTC. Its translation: CASSLLAYGTHGTSGVQYF.

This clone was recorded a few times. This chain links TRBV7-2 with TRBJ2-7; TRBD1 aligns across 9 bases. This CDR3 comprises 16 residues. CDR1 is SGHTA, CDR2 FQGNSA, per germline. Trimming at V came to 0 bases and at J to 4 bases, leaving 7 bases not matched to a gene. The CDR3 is CASSLASTGGKYEQYF. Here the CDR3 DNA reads TGTGCCAGCAGCTTAGCGAGTACAGGGGGCAAATACGAGCAGTACTTC.